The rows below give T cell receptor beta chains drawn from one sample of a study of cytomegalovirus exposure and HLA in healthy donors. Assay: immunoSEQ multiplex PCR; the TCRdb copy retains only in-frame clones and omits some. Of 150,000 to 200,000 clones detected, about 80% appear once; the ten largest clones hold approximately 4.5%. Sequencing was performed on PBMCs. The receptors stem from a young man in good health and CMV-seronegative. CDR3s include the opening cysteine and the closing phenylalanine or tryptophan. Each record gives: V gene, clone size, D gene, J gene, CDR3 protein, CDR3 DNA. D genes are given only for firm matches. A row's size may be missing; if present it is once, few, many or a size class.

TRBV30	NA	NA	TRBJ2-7	CAWSTTVPYEQYF	TGTGCCTGGAGTACGACAGTTCCCTACGAGCAGTACTTC
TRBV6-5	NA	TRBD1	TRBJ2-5	CASSRDRASEETQYF	TGTGCCAGCAGCCGCGACAGGGCATCCGAAGAGACCCAGTACTTC
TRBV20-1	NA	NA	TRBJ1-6	CSARELLTLHF	TGCAGTGCTAGAGAACTCCTTACCCTCCACTTT
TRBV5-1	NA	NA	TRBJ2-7	CASSLLPDRKSYEQYF	TGCGCCAGCAGCTTGCTTCCGGACAGAAAGTCCTACGAGCAGTACTTC
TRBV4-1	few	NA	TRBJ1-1	CASSQAPVLNEAFF	TGCGCCAGCAGCCAAGCCCCGGTTTTGAATGAAGCTTTCTTT
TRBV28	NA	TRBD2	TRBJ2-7	CASSPSGGYEQYF	TGTGCCAGCAGCCCCTCGGGGGGCTACGAGCAGTACTTC
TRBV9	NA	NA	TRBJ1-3	CASSVGKASGNTIYF	TGTGCCAGCAGCGTAGGAAAAGCCTCTGGAAACACCATATATTTT
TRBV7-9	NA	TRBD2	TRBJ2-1	CASSTRLAGVSEQFF	TGTGCCAGCAGCACAAGACTAGCGGGAGTAAGTGAGCAGTTCTTC
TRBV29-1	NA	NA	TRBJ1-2	CSAGVNYGYTF	TGCAGCGCAGGGGTTAACTATGGCTACACCTTC
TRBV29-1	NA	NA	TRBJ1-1	CSVVPTDLNTEAFF	TGCAGCGTTGTACCGACAGATTTGAACACTGAAGCTTTCTTT
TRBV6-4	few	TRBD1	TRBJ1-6	CASSEQGTGKMALHF	TGTGCCAGCAGTGAACAGGGGACAGGGAAAATGGCCCTCCACTTT
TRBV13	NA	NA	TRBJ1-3	CASSLLPPGWDSSGNTIYF	TGTGCCAGCAGCTTACTCCCCCCTGGATGGGACTCATCTGGAAACACCATATATTTT
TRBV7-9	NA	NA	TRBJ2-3	CASSSARTRNRVSTDTQYF	TGTGCCAGCAGCTCGGCACGGACACGCAACAGGGTTAGCACAGATACGCAGTATTTT
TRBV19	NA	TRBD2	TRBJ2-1	CASSIDPLAGAWEQFF	TGTGCCAGTAGTATAGATCCCCTAGCGGGAGCTTGGGAGCAGTTCTTC
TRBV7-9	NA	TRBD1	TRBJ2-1	CASSPITGTGVFDEQFF	TGTGCCAGCAGCCCGATCACCGGGACAGGGGTTTTCGATGAGCAGTTCTTC
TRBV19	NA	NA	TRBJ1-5	CASSLRTAGGNQPQHF	TGTGCCAGTAGTCTTCGGACAGCTGGGGGCAATCAGCCCCAGCATTTT
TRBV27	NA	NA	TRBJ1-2	CASTLSGGVNYGYTF	TGTGCCAGCACCCTAAGTGGGGGGGTTAACTATGGCTACACCTTC
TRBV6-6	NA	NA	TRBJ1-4	CASSYRTHDNEELFF	TGTGCCAGCAGTTACCGAACACACGATAATGAAGAACTGTTTTTT
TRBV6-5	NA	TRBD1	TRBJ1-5	CASSYQDRPDGQPQHF	TGTGCCAGCAGTTACCAGGACAGGCCCGACGGTCAGCCCCAGCATTTT
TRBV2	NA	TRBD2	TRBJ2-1	CASRRPGLAGGKGSEQFF	TGTGCCAGCAGGCGCCCGGGACTAGCGGGCGGCAAAGGGAGTGAGCAGTTCTTC
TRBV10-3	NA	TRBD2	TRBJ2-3	CAITSGGATDTQYF	TGTGCCATCACTAGCGGGGGGGCCACAGATACGCAGTATTTT
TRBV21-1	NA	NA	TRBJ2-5	CASSDRHDLPKDF	TGTGCCAGCAGCGACAGACACGATCTACCCAAGGACTTC
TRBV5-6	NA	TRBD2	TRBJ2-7	CASSLEGLAGGLSYEQYF	TGTGCCAGCAGCTTGGAGGGGCTAGCGGGGGGACTCTCCTACGAGCAGTACTTC
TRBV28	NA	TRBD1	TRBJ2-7	CASTQQGRGYEQYF	TGTGCCAGCACCCAACAGGGGAGAGGATACGAGCAGTACTTC
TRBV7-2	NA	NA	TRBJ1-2	CASSLREYGYTF	TGTGCCAGCAGCCTCAGGGAATATGGCTACACCTTC
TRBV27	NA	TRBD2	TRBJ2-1	CASSRWEGRNEQFF	TGTGCCAGCAGTAGGTGGGAGGGCCGGAATGAGCAGTTCTTC
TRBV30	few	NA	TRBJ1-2	CAWSSLGSYGYTF	TGTGCCTGGAGTTCCCTCGGGAGCTATGGCTACACCTTC
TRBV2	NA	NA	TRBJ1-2	CASRTSGVERGYTF	TGTGCCAGCAGGACGTCGGGAGTAGAACGCGGCTACACCTTC
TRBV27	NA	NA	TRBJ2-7	CASSPGGRQYF	TGTGCCAGCAGTCCAGGAGGGCGGCAGTACTTC
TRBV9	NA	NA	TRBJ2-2	CASSVGGAQGNGELFF	TGTGCCAGCAGCGTAGGAGGGGCACAGGGAAACGGGGAGCTGTTTTTT
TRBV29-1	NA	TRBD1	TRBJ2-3	CSVERDRDVDTQYF	TGCAGCGTTGAGCGTGACAGGGACGTAGATACGCAGTATTTT
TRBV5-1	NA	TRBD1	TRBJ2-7	CASSLGTGRDYEQYF	TGCGCCAGCAGCTTGGGGACAGGAAGAGACTACGAGCAGTACTTC
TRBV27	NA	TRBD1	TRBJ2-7	CASSSLTGTGLSYEQYF	TGTGCCAGCAGTTCCTTAACGGGGACAGGGTTATCCTACGAGCAGTACTTC
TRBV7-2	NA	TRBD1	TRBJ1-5	CASSSRDRNSNQPQHF	TGTGCCAGCAGCTCGCGGGACAGAAATAGCAATCAGCCCCAGCATTTT
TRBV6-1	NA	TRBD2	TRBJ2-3	CARGGLASPTDTQYF	TGTGCCAGGGGGGGACTAGCTTCCCCCACAGATACGCAGTATTTT
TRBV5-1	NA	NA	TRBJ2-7	CASSFTGSYEQYF	TGCGCCAGCAGCTTCACAGGGTCCTACGAGCAGTACTTC